The next 9 T cell receptor beta chains were all read from a single sample in a study of shared clonotypes between healthy human individuals. Libraries were prepared by immunoSEQ multiplex PCR; TCRdb keeps only in-frame clonotypes and omits some of them. The data show about 2.4 million clones, approximately 94% seen once. Sequenced sample: naive CD4+ T cells from PBMCs. This sample's subset: CD45RA+ positively selected. Source of these receptors: a man younger than 35 in good health. Some clones in this sample may be carry-over from other donors' samples.

The rearrangement joins TRBV7-9 to TRBJ2-1, with TRBD2 as a possible D gene (5 bases). The CDR3 has 15 residues. CDR1 and CDR2 from the germline V gene are SEHNR and FQNEAQ (reference sequence). CDR3 sequence reads: CAGFSTGSSYNEQFF. CDR3 bases: TGTGCAGGCTTTTCGACGGGAAGCTCCTACAATGAGCAGTTCTTC.

The chain has TRBV28 and TRBJ1-2; D perhaps matches TRBD1 (5 bases). Germline V lookup: CDR1 MDHEN, CDR2 SYDVKM. Between the trimmed V and J ends, which lost 6 bases and 8 bases, there was a span of 13 bases. This CDR3 contains 12 residues. CDR3 loop: CASSIPGSGYTF. The CDR3 DNA sequence: TGTGCCAGCAGCATTCCAGGGAGCGGCTACACCTTC.

This chain joins TRBV5-1 and TRBJ2-7; 10 bases are shared with TRBD1. V lost 3 bases, J lost 5 bases, and 8 bases stayed unmatched. This CDR3 has 15 amino acids. Germline CDR1 is SGHRS and CDR2 is YFSETQ. Here the CDR3 reads CASSSPGTGDDEQYF. CDR3 DNA sequence: TGCGCCAGCAGCTCCCCGGGGACAGGGGACGACGAGCAGTACTTC.

This chain uses TRBV5-1 with TRBJ1-2; D is uncertain. CDR1 and CDR2 from the germline V gene are SGHRS and YFSETQ. V lost 5 bases and J 1 base, leaving 6 bases between the germline ends. There are 12 residues in the CDR3. CDR3: CASRGSNYGYTF. The CDR3 DNA follows: TGCGCCAGCAGAGGCAGTAACTATGGCTACACCTTC.

On this clone itself: The sample contains more than one DNA sequence encoding this CDR3. The J gene is TRBJ2-3, the V gene TRBV7-9; D is uncertain. CDR3 length: 12 residues. V lost 5 bases to trimming and J lost 0 bases, with 3 bases between them. Germline assignment: CDR1 SEHNR and CDR2 FQNEAQ (reference sequence). The CDR3 nucleotides read TGTGCCAGCAGCGTTAGCACAGATACGCAGTATTTT. Translation gives CASSVSTDTQYF.

Note on this clone: Other DNA variants within this sample encode the same CDR3. The rearrangement uses TRBV18 and TRBJ2-5, with 7 bases aligning to TRBD2. Trimming removed 3 bases from V and 3 bases from J; junction bases left unmatched: 1. The germline CDR1 and CDR2 sequences are KGHSH and LQKENI. The CDR3 runs 13 residues. The DNA for the CDR3 is TGTGCCAGCTCACCCCGGGAGGAAGAGACCCAGTACTTC. Its translation is CASSPREEETQYF.

This chain connects TRBV7-3 to TRBJ1-5; perhaps TRBD1 as D (6 bases). Germline values: CDR1 SGHTA, CDR2 FQGTGA. The CDR3 runs to 19 residues. V dropped 5 bases and J dropped 0 bases, with 23 bases sitting between them. This CDR3 is CASSPLRGATLYSNQPQHF. Here the CDR3 DNA reads TGTGCCAGCAGCCCTCTCCGGGGGGCGACCCTTTATAGCAATCAGCCCCAGCATTTT.

V usage is TRBV19 and J usage is TRBJ1-1, with no clear D. This CDR3 spans 15 amino acids. Germline V gives CDR1 LNHDA, CDR2 SQIVND (reference sequence). V shed 3 bases and J shed 0 bases, with 11 bases lying between them. CDR3 amino acids: CASSILTTLNTEAFF. The DNA of the CDR3 is TGTGCCAGTAGTATCCTGACAACACTGAACACTGAAGCTTTCTTT.

This sequence joins TRBV6-5 and TRBJ2-1; either TRBD1 or TRBD2 may fit D (6 bases each). Looked up from germline, CDR1 is MNHEY and CDR2 is SVGAGI. This CDR3 is built from 16 residues. The ends were cut back, 6 bases at V and 9 bases at J, with 24 bases in the middle. CDR3 DNA sequence: TGTGCCAGCAGCTACCGTGGAGGGGGTCCTAGGGGTGAGCAGTTCTTC. This encodes CASSYRGGGPRGEQFF.